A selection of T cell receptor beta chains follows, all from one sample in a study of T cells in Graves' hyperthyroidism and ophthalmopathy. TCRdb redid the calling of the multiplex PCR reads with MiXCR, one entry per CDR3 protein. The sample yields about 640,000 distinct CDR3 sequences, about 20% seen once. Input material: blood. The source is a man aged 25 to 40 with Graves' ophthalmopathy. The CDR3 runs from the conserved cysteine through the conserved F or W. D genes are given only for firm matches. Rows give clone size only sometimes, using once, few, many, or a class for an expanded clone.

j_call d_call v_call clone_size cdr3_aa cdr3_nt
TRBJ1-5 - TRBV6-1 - CASKTDAGGNQPQHF TGTGCCAGCAAAACGGATGCGGGGGGCAATCAGCCCCAGCATTTT
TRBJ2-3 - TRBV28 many CASSFSDPSTDTQYF TGTGCCAGCAGTTTCAGTGACCCTAGCACAGATACGCAGTATTTT
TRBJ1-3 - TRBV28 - CASSTTEISSGNTIYF TGTGCCAGCAGTACGACAGAGATTAGCTCTGGAAACACCATATATTTT
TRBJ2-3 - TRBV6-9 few CASSYLGYNEFRHTDTQYF TGTGCCAGCAGTTACCTTGGCTACAACGAATTCAGACACACAGATACGCAGTATTTT
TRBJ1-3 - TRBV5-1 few CASSLAGQGGNTIYF TGCGCCAGCAGCTTGGCCGGGCAGGGTGGAAACACCATATATTTT
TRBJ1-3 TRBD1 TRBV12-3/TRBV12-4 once CASSLRDRGPGWSRTIYF TGTGCCAGCAGTTTGAGGGACAGGGGGCCGGGGTGGAGTCGGACCATATATTTT
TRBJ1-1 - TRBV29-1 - CSVGQGIASTEAFF TGCAGCGTTGGTCAGGGGATAGCGTCGACTGAAGCTTTCTTT
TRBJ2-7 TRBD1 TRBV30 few CAWSPTGGYTYEQYF TGTGCCTGGAGCCCAACAGGGGGCTACACCTACGAGCAGTACTTC
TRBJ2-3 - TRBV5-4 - CASSLAVHTDTQYF TGTGCCAGCAGCTTGGCGGTGCATACAGATACGCAGTATTTT
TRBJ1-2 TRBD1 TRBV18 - CASSRDSNYGYTF TGTGCCAGCTCCCGGGACAGCAACTATGGCTACACCTTC
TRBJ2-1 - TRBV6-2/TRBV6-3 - CASSPLRSYNEQFF TGTGCCAGCAGTCCCCTTCGATCCTACAATGAGCAGTTCTTC
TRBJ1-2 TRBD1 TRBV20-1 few CSARIQGGYGYTF TGCAGTGCCCGAATCCAGGGGGGTTATGGCTACACCTTC
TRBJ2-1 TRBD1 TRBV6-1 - CAIRPGQGANEQFF TGTGCCATCAGACCAGGCCAGGGGGCTAATGAGCAGTTCTTC
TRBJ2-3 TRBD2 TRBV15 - CATSTGTSRQTDTQYF TGTGCCACCAGCACTGGGACTAGCAGACAAACAGATACGCAGTATTTT
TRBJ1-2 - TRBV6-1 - CASSTTGSTRPRGIGYTF TGTGCCAGCAGTACCACGGGGTCAACTCGACCTCGGGGGATTGGCTACACCTTC
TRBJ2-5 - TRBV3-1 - CASSQDPMTEGGGQETQYF TGTGCCAGCAGCCAAGATCCGATGACGGAAGGAGGGGGCCAAGAGACCCAGTACTTC
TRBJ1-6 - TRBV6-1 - CASREGLNSPLHF TGTGCCAGCCGCGAAGGGTTGAATTCACCCCTCCACTTT
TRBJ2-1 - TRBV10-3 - CAISPLSYNEQFF TGTGCCATCAGTCCACTCTCCTACAATGAGCAGTTCTTC
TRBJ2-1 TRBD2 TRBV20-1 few CSAPGTKSYNEQFF TGCAGTGCTCCCGGGACTAAGTCCTACAATGAGCAGTTCTTC
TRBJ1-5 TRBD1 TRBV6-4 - CASSPTGFSNQPQHF TGTGCCAGCAGTCCGACAGGGTTTAGCAATCAGCCCCAGCATTTT
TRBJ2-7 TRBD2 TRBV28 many CASSPSGVYEQYF TGTGCCAGCAGTCCTAGCGGGGTCTACGAGCAGTACTTC
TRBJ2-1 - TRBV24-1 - CATSGTRISYNEQFF TGTGCCACCAGTGGGACAAGAATCTCCTACAATGAGCAGTTCTTC
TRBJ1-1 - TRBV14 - CASSQVGYNTEAFF TGTGCCAGCAGCCAAGTTGGATACAACACTGAAGCTTTCTTT
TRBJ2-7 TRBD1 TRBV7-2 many CASSLGVVGQGLHEQYF TGTGCCAGCAGCTTAGGGGTAGTGGGACAGGGTCTTCACGAGCAGTACTTC
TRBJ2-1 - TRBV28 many CASSSLLYNEQFF TGTGCCAGCAGCTCACTTCTCTACAATGAGCAGTTCTTC
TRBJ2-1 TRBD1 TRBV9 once CASSVEGQHYNEQFF TGTGCCAGCAGCGTAGAGGGACAGCACTACAATGAGCAGTTCTTC
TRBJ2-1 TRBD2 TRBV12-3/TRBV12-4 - CASRDLAGAHNEQFF TGTGCCAGCAGAGACCTAGCGGGAGCCCACAATGAGCAGTTCTTC
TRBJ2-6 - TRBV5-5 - CASSLEGLGANVLTF TGTGCCAGCAGCTTGGAGGGGTTGGGGGCCAACGTCCTGACTTTC
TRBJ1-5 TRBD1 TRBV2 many CASSRGQGNQPQHF TGTGCCAGCAGTCGCGGACAGGGGAATCAGCCCCAGCATTTT
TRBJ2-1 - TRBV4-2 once CASSHVGGDEQFF TGTGCCAGCAGTCACGTAGGGGGTGACGAGCAGTTCTTC
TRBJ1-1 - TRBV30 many CAWSFGKGVGAFF TGTGCCTGGAGTTTCGGAAAAGGGGTGGGAGCTTTCTTT
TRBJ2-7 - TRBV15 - CATSTVSTVGEQYF TGTGCCACCAGCACCGTCAGCACAGTGGGAGAGCAGTACTTC
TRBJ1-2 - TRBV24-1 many CATSDLSGAGGYTF TGTGCCACCAGTGATTTGTCGGGGGCAGGTGGCTACACCTTC
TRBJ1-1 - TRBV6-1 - CASSVSDTEAFF TGTGCCAGCAGTGTATCGGACACTGAAGCTTTCTTT
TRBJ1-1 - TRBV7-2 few CASSLDPGWNTEAFF TGTGCCAGCAGCTTAGATCCAGGGTGGAACACTGAAGCTTTCTTT
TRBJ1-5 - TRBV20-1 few CSAKNSPFSNQPQHF TGCAGTGCTAAAAACAGTCCCTTTAGCAATCAGCCCCAGCATTTT
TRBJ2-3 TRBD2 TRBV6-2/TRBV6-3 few CASRVLAATDTQYF TGTGCCAGCAGGGTACTAGCGGCCACAGATACGCAGTATTTT
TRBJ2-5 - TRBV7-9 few CASSFEFGAETQYF TGTGCCAGCAGCTTTGAATTCGGAGCAGAGACCCAGTACTTC
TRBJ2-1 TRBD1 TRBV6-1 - CASSEFGTGNEQFF TGTGCCAGCAGTGAATTCGGGACAGGGAATGAGCAGTTCTTC
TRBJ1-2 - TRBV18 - CASEDLRGANYGYTF TGTGCCAGCGAGGACCTAAGGGGGGCCAACTATGGCTACACCTTC
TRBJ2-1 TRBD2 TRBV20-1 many CSASGRASDEQFF TGCAGTGCTAGCGGGAGGGCCAGCGATGAGCAGTTCTTC
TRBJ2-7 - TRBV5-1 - CASSPSTLKPYEQYF TGCGCCAGCAGCCCATCAACCTTGAAACCCTACGAGCAGTACTTC
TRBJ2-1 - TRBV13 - CASSYLPGSSYNEQFF TGTGCCAGCAGCTACCTCCCCGGAAGCTCCTACAATGAGCAGTTCTTC
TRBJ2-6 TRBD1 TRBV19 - CASSDRDSGANVLTF TGTGCCAGTAGTGACAGGGACTCTGGGGCCAACGTCCTGACTTTC
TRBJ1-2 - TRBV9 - CASSDRLYGYTF TGTGCCAGCAGCGACAGGCTTTATGGCTACACCTTC
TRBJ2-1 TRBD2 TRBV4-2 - CASSQGLGLSQKDEQFF TGTGCCAGCAGCCAGGGATTGGGACTAAGTCAAAAGGATGAGCAGTTCTTC
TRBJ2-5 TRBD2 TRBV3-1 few CASSQAGLAGLETQYF TGTGCCAGCAGCCAAGCCGGACTAGCGGGATTGGAGACCCAGTACTTC
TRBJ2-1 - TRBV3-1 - CASSPEAVSYNEQFF TGTGCCAGCAGCCCCGAAGCGGTCTCCTACAATGAGCAGTTCTTC